This T cell receptor (beta chain) was observed in a study of ipilimumab plus nivolumab after autologous stem cell transplantation. This clone has only one observation. TCRdb's copy holds only in-frame clones and misses some; the assay was immunoSEQ multiplex PCR. The sample carries about 83,000 clones, 75% to 85% recorded once. The receptor's source is a male donor with diffuse large B-cell lymphoma. The source material was PBMCs, sampled in a trial of ipilimumab plus nivolumab as post-transplant consolidation.

The CDR3 here is CASTKIPSGLQETQYF. CDR3 sequence (DNA): TGTGCCAGCACCAAAATCCCCTCGGGCCTTCAAGAGACCCAGTACTTC. The chain combines TRBV7-9 with TRBJ2-5; D not certain. V was pared by 7 bases and J by 2 bases, with 20 bases between. Germline loops: CDR1 SEHNR, CDR2 FQNEAQ (reference sequence). The CDR3 loop spans 16 amino acids.